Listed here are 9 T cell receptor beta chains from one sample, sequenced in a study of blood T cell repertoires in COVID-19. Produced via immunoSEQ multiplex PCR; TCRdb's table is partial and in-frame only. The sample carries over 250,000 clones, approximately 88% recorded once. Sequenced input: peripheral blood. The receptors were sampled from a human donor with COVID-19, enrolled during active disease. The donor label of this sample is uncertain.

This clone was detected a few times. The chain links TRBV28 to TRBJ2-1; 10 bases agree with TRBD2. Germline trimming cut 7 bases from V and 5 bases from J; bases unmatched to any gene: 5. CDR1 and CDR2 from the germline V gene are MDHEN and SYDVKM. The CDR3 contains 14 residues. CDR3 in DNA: TGTGCCAGCACTCGGACTAGCGGAAACAATGAGCAGTTCTTC. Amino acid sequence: CASTRTSGNNEQFF. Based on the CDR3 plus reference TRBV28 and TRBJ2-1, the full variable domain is DVKVTQSSRYLVKRTGEKVFLECVQDMDHENMFWYRQDPGLGLRLIYFSYDVKMKEKGDIPEGYSVSREKKERFSLILESASTNQTSMYLCASTRTSGNNEQFFGPGTRLTVL.

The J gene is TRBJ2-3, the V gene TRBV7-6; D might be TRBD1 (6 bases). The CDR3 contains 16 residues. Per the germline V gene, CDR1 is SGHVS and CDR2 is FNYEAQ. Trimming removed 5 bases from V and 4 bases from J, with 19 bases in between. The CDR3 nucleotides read TGTGCCAGCAGCGGGGACATCGAGGGGGAAGCAGATACGCAGTATTTT. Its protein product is CASSGDIEGEADTQYF.

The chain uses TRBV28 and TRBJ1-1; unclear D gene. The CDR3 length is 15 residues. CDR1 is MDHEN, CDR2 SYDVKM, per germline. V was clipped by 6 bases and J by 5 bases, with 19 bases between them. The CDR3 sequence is CASSLIKEGGTEAFF. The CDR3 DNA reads TGTGCCAGCAGCCTTATAAAGGAGGGAGGGACTGAAGCTTTCTTT.

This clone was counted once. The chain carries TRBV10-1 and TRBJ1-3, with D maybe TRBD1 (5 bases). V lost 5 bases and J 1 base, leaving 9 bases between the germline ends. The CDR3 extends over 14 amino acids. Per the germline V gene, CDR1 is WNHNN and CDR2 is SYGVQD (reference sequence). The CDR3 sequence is CASSSQVSGNTIYF. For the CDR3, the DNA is TGCGCCAGCAGTTCACAGGTTTCTGGAAACACCATATATTTT.

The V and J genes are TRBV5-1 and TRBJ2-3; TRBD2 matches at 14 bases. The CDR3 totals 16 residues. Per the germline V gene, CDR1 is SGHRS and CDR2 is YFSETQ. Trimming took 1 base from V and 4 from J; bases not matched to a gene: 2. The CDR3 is CASSLSGLAGADTQYF. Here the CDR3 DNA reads TGCGCCAGCAGCTTGTCGGGACTAGCGGGAGCAGATACGCAGTATTTT.

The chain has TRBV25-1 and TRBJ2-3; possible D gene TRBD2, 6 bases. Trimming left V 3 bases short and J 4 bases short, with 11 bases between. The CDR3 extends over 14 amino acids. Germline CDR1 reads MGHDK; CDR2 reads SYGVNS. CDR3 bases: TGTGCCAGCAGTGACGGGAGAGGGGCAGATACGCAGTATTTT. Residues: CASSDGRGADTQYF.

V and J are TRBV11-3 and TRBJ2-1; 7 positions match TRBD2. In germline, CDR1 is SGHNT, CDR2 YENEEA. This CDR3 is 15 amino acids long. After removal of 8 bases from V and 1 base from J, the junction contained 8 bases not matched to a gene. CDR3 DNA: TGTGCCAGCGCGCCCGGGGAGGGGTCCTACAATGAGCAGTTCTTC. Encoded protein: CASAPGEGSYNEQFF.

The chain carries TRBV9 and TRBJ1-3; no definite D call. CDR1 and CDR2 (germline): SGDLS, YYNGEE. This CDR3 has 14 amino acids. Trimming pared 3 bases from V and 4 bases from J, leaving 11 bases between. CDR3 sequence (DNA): TGTGCCAGCAGCGCTCGAGGAAGGGGAAACACCATATATTTT. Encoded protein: CASSARGRGNTIYF.

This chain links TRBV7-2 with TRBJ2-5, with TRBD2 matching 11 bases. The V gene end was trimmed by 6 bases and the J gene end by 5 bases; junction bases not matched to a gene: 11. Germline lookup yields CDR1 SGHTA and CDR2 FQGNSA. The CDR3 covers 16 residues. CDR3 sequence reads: CASSGRLAGWGETQYF. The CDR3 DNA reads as TGTGCCAGCAGTGGTCGACTAGCGGGATGGGGTGAGACCCAGTACTTC.